This T cell receptor beta chain was recorded in a study of technical replicates of blood from a few donors. Method: immunoSEQ multiplex PCR; TCRdb's copy keeps in-frame clones and lacks some. This table has approximately 92,000 clones, approximately 95% appearing once. This clonotype was obtained from a human donor in good health. What was sequenced was T cells isolated from PBMCs.

The CDR3: CATQGQQLYGYTF. The CDR3 nucleotides are TGTGCCACCCAGGGACAGCAACTTTATGGCTACACCTTC. V gene TRBV7-9 combines with J gene TRBJ1-2; 7 bases match TRBD1. Trimming cost V 10 bases and J 5 bases; bases outside gene matches: 10. The CDR3 consists of 13 residues. The germline V gene encodes CDR1 SEHNR and CDR2 FQNEAQ (reference sequence).